These 26 T cell receptor beta chains came from one sample sequenced in a study of shared T cell receptors in the human thymus. Clones were sequenced by immunoSEQ multiplex PCR, and TCRdb holds only the in-frame ones, with some missing. In the table there are fewer than 700,000 clones, roughly 88% of which are singletons. The same sample was also studied in work on human thymus T cells.

The sample taken for sequencing was thymocytes. These receptors were taken from a boy in the first two years of life with a congenital heart defect.

This clone was seen only a few times. The chain combines TRBV5-6 with TRBJ2-2; D might be TRBD1 (5 bases). This CDR3 has 16 residues. V was pared by 1 base and J by 4 bases, with 14 bases between. CDR1 and CDR2 from the germline V gene are SGHDT and YYEEEE. CDR3 nucleotide sequence: TGTGCCAGCAGCTTGAACACCAGGGTGGGCACCGGGGAGCTGTTTTTT. Protein: CASSLNTRVGTGELFF. The full variable domain, with the rest looked up from reference TRBV5-6 and TRBJ2-2, is DAGVTQSPTHLIKTRGQQVTLRCSPKSGHDTVSWYQQALGQGPQFIFQYYEEEERQRGNFPDRFSGHQFPNYSSELNVNALLLGDSALYLCASSLNTRVGTGELFFGEGSRLTVL.

J is TRBJ2-7 and V is TRBV4-1, with a possible D match to TRBD2 (6 bases). Germline assignment: CDR1 MGHRA and CDR2 YSYEKL. The CDR3 is 13 residues long. V was clipped by 5 bases and J by 11 bases, with 19 bases between them. Here the CDR3 reads CASSSTRETEEYF. In DNA, the CDR3 is TGCGCCAGCAGCTCGACTAGGGAGACAGAAGAGTACTTC.

V gene TRBV30 combines with J gene TRBJ2-7, with a possible D match to TRBD1 (5 bases). V was clipped by 5 bases and J by 3 bases, with 26 bases between them. Germline assignment: CDR1 GTSNPN and CDR2 SVGIG (reference sequence). The CDR3 contains 17 residues. CDR3 sequence (DNA): TGTGCCTGGCGCCCAATCAAGGGGCTTCACCACTTCTACGAGCAGTACTTC. Translation gives CAWRPIKGLHHFYEQYF.

This clone was detected only once. This chain joins TRBV7-9 and TRBJ2-1; the match to TRBD2 covers 7 bases. The CDR3 length is 14 residues. Losses at the gene ends were 5 bases for V and 2 bases for J; bases not matched to a gene: 3. CDR1 is SEHNR, CDR2 FQNEAQ, per germline (reference sequence). The CDR3, as DNA: TGTGCCAGCAGCCCGGGACTACCCTACAATGAGCAGTTCTTC. Translating it yields CASSPGLPYNEQFF.

This chain joins TRBV7-9 and TRBJ2-7; 7 bases are a match to TRBD1. Germline CDR1 is SEHNR and CDR2 is FQNEAQ (reference sequence). Trimming removed 5 bases from V and 2 bases from J; junction bases left unmatched: 3. The CDR3 length is 13 residues. The CDR3 DNA reads as TGTGCCAGCAGCCTCGGGACAGCCTACGAGCAGTACTTC. The encoded protein is CASSLGTAYEQYF.

This chain connects TRBV6-1 to TRBJ1-5; TRBD1 is a possible D gene (5 bases). V lost 2 bases, J lost 4 bases, and 15 bases lay in between. CDR3 length: 16 residues. From germline, CDR1 is MNHNS and CDR2 SASEGT. The CDR3 reads CASSERGGGGNQPQHF. In DNA form, the CDR3 reads TGTGCCAGCAGTGAAAGGGGAGGCGGGGGAAATCAGCCCCAGCATTTT.

The chain uses TRBV6-5 and TRBJ1-5, with 7 positions matching TRBD1. Per germline, CDR1 MNHEY and CDR2 SVGAGI. The length of the CDR3 is 13 residues. Trimming removed 6 bases from V and 7 bases from J; junction bases left unmatched: 6. Written as DNA, the CDR3 is TGTGCCAGCAGCGGGACAGTCGGCCAGCCCCAGCATTTT. It specifies CASSGTVGQPQHF.

Only one count was recorded for this clone. The V gene is TRBV6-4, the J gene TRBJ2-1, with D maybe TRBD2 (7 bases). This CDR3 has 16 residues. The germline gives CDR1 MRHNA, CDR2 SNTAGT. Trimming removed 2 bases at V and 2 bases at J, with 13 bases between. The DNA of the CDR3 is TGTGCCAGCAGTGACACCACAGGGAGGGCCTACAATGAGCAGTTCTTC. Amino acid sequence: CASSDTTGRAYNEQFF.

The rearrangement links TRBV9 to TRBJ2-1; 12 bases fit TRBD2. There are 21 residues in the CDR3. The germline V gene encodes CDR1 SGDLS and CDR2 YYNGEE. V lost 4 bases to trimming and J lost 2 bases; unmatched junction nucleotides: 19. The CDR3 sequence: CASSPHSTSGRQQGPYNEQFF. The CDR3 nucleotides read TGTGCCAGCAGCCCTCACTCGACTAGCGGGAGACAGCAGGGACCCTACAATGAGCAGTTCTTC.

The chain uses TRBV28 and TRBJ2-7; a possible D gene is TRBD1 (6 bases). The germline CDR1 and CDR2 sequences are MDHEN and SYDVKM. The CDR3 is made up of 16 amino acids. V lost 5 bases and J 2 bases, leaving 19 bases between the germline ends. The DNA of the CDR3 is TGTGCCAGCAGTACCCCGTTCGGGACAAGAGCCTACGAGCAGTACTTC. Its translation: CASSTPFGTRAYEQYF. Variable domain in full (rest from reference TRBV28 and TRBJ2-7): DVKVTQSSRYLVKRTGEKVFLECVQDMDHENMFWYRQDPGLGLRLIYFSYDVKMKEKGDIPEGYSVSREKKERFSLILESASTNQTSMYLCASSTPFGTRAYEQYFGPGTRLTVT.

The chain carries TRBV5-1 and TRBJ2-7, with 10 bases aligning to TRBD2. Trimming cost V 4 bases and J 3 bases; bases outside gene matches: 16. This CDR3 has 18 residues. Germline V gene lookup returns CDR1 SGHRS and CDR2 YFSETQ. The CDR3 protein is CASSLTTGELAGDYEQYF. DNA of the CDR3: TGCGCCAGCAGCCTAACGACAGGGGAGCTAGCGGGAGACTACGAGCAGTACTTC.

V usage is TRBV25-1 and J usage is TRBJ2-3; 12 positions match TRBD2. The CDR3 length is 18 residues. Germline lookup yields CDR1 MGHDK and CDR2 SYGVNS. J gave up 0 bases and V 1 base, and 5 bases lay outside the gene matches. This CDR3 is CASSELGTSGFSTDTQYF. In DNA form, the CDR3 reads TGTGCCAGCAGTGAATTGGGGACTAGCGGGTTTAGCACAGATACGCAGTATTTT.

DNA for the CDR3: TGCGCCAGCAGCCAACGAGGACTAGTCGATGAGCAGTTCTTC. Its translation: CASSQRGLVDEQFF. This chain joins TRBV4-1 and TRBJ2-1, with TRBD2 matching over 7 bases. The CDR3 totals 14 residues. The germline V gene has CDR1 MGHRA and CDR2 YSYEKL. The V segment lost 2 bases and the J segment 8 bases; nucleotides outside the gene matches: 6.

This chain links TRBV7-6 with TRBJ2-5; 8 nucleotides agree with TRBD1. V trimming: 2 bases; J trimming: 2 bases; junction bases outside the gene matches: 10. The CDR3 runs to 17 residues. Germline V CDR1 and CDR2: SGHVS, FNYEAQ. In DNA form, the CDR3 reads TGTGCCAGCAGCTTACAGGGGGCCCCCTCTTGGCAAGAGACCCAGTACTTC. Translation gives CASSLQGAPSWQETQYF. Supplemented by reference TRBV7-6 and TRBJ2-5, the full variable domain reads GAGVSQSPRYKVTKRGQDVALRCDPISGHVSLYWYRQALGQGPEFLTYFNYEAQQDKSGLPNDRFSAERPEGSISTLTIQRTEQRDSAMYRCASSLQGAPSWQETQYFGPGTRLLVL.

The CDR3 DNA sequence: TGTGCCAGCACCATAACCGGGACTTACACAGATACGCAGTATTTT. This sequence encodes CASTITGTYTDTQYF. The V call is TRBV28, the J call TRBJ2-3; D perhaps matches TRBD2 (6 bases). The CDR3 is made up of 15 amino acids. V was clipped by 7 bases and J by 2 bases, with 16 bases between them. Germline V gene lookup returns CDR1 MDHEN and CDR2 SYDVKM.

This sequence joins TRBV18 and TRBJ1-1, with D possibly TRBD1 on 5 matching bases. Germline V gene sequence: CDR1 KGHSH, CDR2 LQKENI. CDR3 length: 12 residues. V gave up 3 bases and J gave up 5 bases, with 7 bases separating them. Written as DNA, the CDR3 is TGTGCCAGCTCACCGGGGCTGACTGAAGCTTTCTTT. It is translated as CASSPGLTEAFF.

Regarding this clone: Other DNA variants within this sample encode the same CDR3. The rearrangement uses TRBV6-5 and TRBJ2-7; perhaps TRBD2 as D (6 bases). The germline V gene encodes CDR1 MNHEY and CDR2 SVGAGI. Trimming cost V 0 bases and J 0 bases, with 9 bases left between them. The CDR3 has 15 amino acids. The CDR3 bases are TGTGCCAGCAGTTACTCGTCGGGAGCCTCCTACGAGCAGTACTTC. Translation: CASSYSSGASYEQYF.

The chain couples TRBV21-1 to TRBJ2-1; no check of the table's D call, TRBD2, against the DNA was made. TRBV21-1 is marked as a pseudogene. This CDR3 region has 14 residues. The CDR3 DNA reads TGTGCCAGCAGCGAAGGGGGGGACCACAATGAGCAGTTCTTC. This translates into CASSEGGDHNEQFF.

Written as DNA, the CDR3 is TGTGCCAGCAGCCGAAACCGGGACAGGAAGGACGAGCAGTACTTC. This sequence encodes CASSRNRDRKDEQYF. The V gene is TRBV11-2, the J gene TRBJ2-7; 8 bases align to TRBD1. J was trimmed by 5 bases and V by 5 bases; bases with no gene match: 11. Germline CDR1 is SGHAT and CDR2 is FQNNGV. This CDR3 is 15 amino acids long.

The rearrangement uses TRBV4-3 and TRBJ2-7; 10 bases fit TRBD1. The V gene's germline CDR1 is LGHNA and CDR2 YSLEER. With 4 bases clipped from V and 4 bases from J, the junction kept 10 bases outside the gene matches. The CDR3 is 16 amino acids. Here the CDR3 DNA reads TGCGCCAGCAGCCGAATGCCGGGGGACAGGGGTTACGAGCAGTACTTC. This translates into CASSRMPGDRGYEQYF.

The chain combines TRBV28 with TRBJ2-5, with TRBD2 identical over 10 bases. This CDR3 has 17 residues. With 1 base clipped from V and 5 bases from J, the junction kept 10 bases outside the gene matches. The germline gives CDR1 MDHEN, CDR2 SYDVKM. The CDR3 bases are TGTGCCAGCAGTTTATATCCCGGAGCGGGAGGGGGGGAGACCCAGTACTTC. Encoded protein: CASSLYPGAGGGETQYF. Drawing the rest from reference TRBV28 and TRBJ2-5, the complete variable domain is DVKVTQSSRYLVKRTGEKVFLECVQDMDHENMFWYRQDPGLGLRLIYFSYDVKMKEKGDIPEGYSVSREKKERFSLILESASTNQTSMYLCASSLYPGAGGGETQYFGPGTRLLVL.

The CDR3 DNA reads TGTGCCAGCAGTCCTCTGGAGACAGTTAGCAATCAGCCCCAGCATTTT. Encoded protein: CASSPLETVSNQPQHF. V is TRBV28 and J is TRBJ1-5; TRBD1 is a possible D gene (5 bases). The ends were cut back, 5 bases at V and 0 bases at J, with 14 bases in the middle. The germline gives CDR1 MDHEN, CDR2 SYDVKM. This CDR3 has 16 amino acids. The whole variable domain, remainder taken from reference TRBV28 and TRBJ1-5, is DVKVTQSSRYLVKRTGEKVFLECVQDMDHENMFWYRQDPGLGLRLIYFSYDVKMKEKGDIPEGYSVSREKKERFSLILESASTNQTSMYLCASSPLETVSNQPQHFGDGTRLSIL.

The chain combines TRBV10-2 with TRBJ1-2; no clear D gene. Trimming removed 1 base from V and 3 bases from J, with 12 bases in between. This CDR3 has 15 amino acids. Germline-derived CDR1 and CDR2 are WSHSY and SAAADI. The CDR3 loop is CASSEYRLIDYGYTF. DNA for the CDR3: TGCGCCAGCAGTGAGTACCGGTTAATCGACTATGGCTACACCTTC.

With respect to this clone: The junction and the germline gene differ at one end; a read error may be behind it. V is TRBV10-3 and J is TRBJ1-2, with 7 bases lining up with TRBD1. This CDR3 contains 12 residues. Germline CDR1 and CDR2: ENHRY and SYGVKD. Here the CDR3 DNA reads TGTGCCATCAGAAGACAGGGAGGTGGCTACCCCTTC. Translating gives CAIRRQGGGYPF.

The chain recombines TRBV7-2 with TRBJ2-1; 9 bases agree with TRBD2. V shed 2 bases, J shed 6 bases, and the junction held 14 bases outside the gene matches. Germline assignment: CDR1 SGHTA and CDR2 FQGNSA. This CDR3 spans 18 amino acids. CDR3: CASSLPRPGAGGGNEQFF. DNA for the CDR3: TGTGCCAGCAGCTTACCCCGGCCTGGGGCGGGAGGGGGCAATGAGCAGTTCTTC.

For the CDR3, the DNA is TGTGCCAGCAGTGAATTGGAGGGAGAGGCCTACAATGAGCAGTTCTTC. Translation: CASSELEGEAYNEQFF. The chain employs TRBV6-1 and TRBJ2-1, with D perhaps matching TRBD2 (6 bases). Germline CDR1 MNHNS, CDR2 SASEGT. The CDR3 loop spans 16 amino acids. V lost 2 bases and J lost 2, with 13 bases in between.